Below, 15 T cell receptor beta chains from the same sample are listed, as sequenced in a study of T cell responses to AZD1222 COVID-19 vaccine. Libraries were prepared by immunoSEQ multiplex PCR; TCRdb keeps only in-frame clonotypes and omits some of them. The sample shows 200,000 to 250,000 clones, about 93% of them seen only once. The material sequenced was peripheral blood, taken on day 0 of MenACWY control vaccination. The receptors shown here come from an adult in good health.

The chain recombines TRBV7-9 with TRBJ1-4; D gene unclear. The CDR3 extends over 13 amino acids. CDR1 SEHNR and CDR2 FQNEAQ come from the germline V gene (reference sequence). The ends were cut back, 4 bases at V and 5 bases at J, with 8 bases in the middle. DNA of the CDR3: TGTGCCAGCAGCTACAGAGAGAATGAAAAACTGTTTTTT. It encodes CASSYRENEKLFF.

V and J are TRBV2 and TRBJ2-1; TRBD1 might be the D (5 bases). V lost 7 bases to trimming and J lost 8 bases, with 15 bases between them. The germline V gene has CDR1 SNHLY and CDR2 FYNNEI. The CDR3 totals 13 residues. The CDR3 here is CASTPQGSDEQFF. The DNA for the CDR3 is TGTGCCAGCACCCCTCAGGGAAGTGATGAGCAGTTCTTC.

The chain links TRBV9 to TRBJ2-7, with D perhaps matching TRBD1 (5 bases). V was shortened by 3 bases and J by 7 bases, with 17 bases between the two germline ends. The CDR3 is made up of 14 amino acids. The germline gives CDR1 SGDLS, CDR2 YYNGEE. The CDR3 is CASSAMPGSGEQYF. For the CDR3, the DNA is TGTGCCAGCAGCGCGATGCCAGGGTCTGGGGAGCAGTACTTC.

This clone was counted only a few times. The chain is built from TRBV28 and TRBJ1-1; D unresolved. Trimming left V 3 bases short and J 2 bases short, with 7 bases between. The CDR3 is made up of 13 amino acids. The V gene's germline CDR1 is MDHEN and CDR2 SYDVKM. DNA for the CDR3: TGTGCCAGCAGTTTTGGGCCCAACACTGAAGCTTTCTTT. It yields the protein CASSFGPNTEAFF.

The chain joins TRBV30 to TRBJ1-5; D not certain. V was clipped by 1 base and J by 5 bases, with 6 bases between them. The length of the CDR3 is 12 residues. Germline V gene lookup returns CDR1 GTSNPN and CDR2 SVGIG (reference sequence). CDR3 sequence reads: CAWSGLDQPQHF. The CDR3 bases are TGTGCCTGGAGTGGCCTGGATCAGCCCCAGCATTTT. Filled out from reference TRBV30 and TRBJ1-5, the complete variable domain reads SQTIHQWPATLVQPVGSPLSLECTVEGTSNPNLYWYRQAAGRGLQLLFYSVGIGQISSEVPQNLSASRPQDRQFILSSKKLLLSDSGFYLCAWSGLDQPQHFGDGTRLSIL.

V and J are TRBV19 and TRBJ1-2; D is unresolved. Trimming shortened V by 2 bases and J by 4 bases, and 20 bases separated the two germline ends. Per the germline V gene, CDR1 is LNHDA and CDR2 is SQIVND (reference sequence). The CDR3 totals 17 residues. The CDR3 sequence is CASSISRGGFGFYGYTF. Written as DNA, the CDR3 is TGTGCCAGTAGTATAAGTAGAGGAGGGTTCGGATTCTATGGCTACACCTTC.

The chain carries TRBV5-6 and TRBJ2-2, with D perhaps TRBD2 (7 bases). The germline V and J ends were trimmed by 5 bases and 7 bases, with 15 bases remaining between them. Germline CDR1 and CDR2: SGHDT and YYEEEE. The CDR3 spans 14 residues. The DNA of the CDR3 is TGTGCCAGCAGGGAGGGGGGGCTTAACGGGGAGCTGTTTTTT. Its translation is CASREGGLNGELFF.

The chain is built from TRBV27 and TRBJ2-1; D not certain. The CDR3 is made up of 12 amino acids. V shed 2 bases and J shed 10 bases, with 9 bases lying between them. Germline V lookup: CDR1 MNHEY, CDR2 SMNVEV (reference sequence). CDR3 sequence: CASSLRGSEQFF. The CDR3, as DNA: TGTGCCAGCAGTTTAAGAGGCTCCGAGCAGTTCTTC.

This chain connects TRBV7-9 to TRBJ1-1, with TRBD1 as a possible D gene (5 bases). Germline values: CDR1 SEHNR, CDR2 FQNEAQ (reference sequence). The CDR3 length is 14 residues. V lost 1 base to trimming and J lost 9 bases, with 15 bases between them. CDR3 loop: CASSLVIRVTQAFF. The CDR3 bases are TGTGCCAGCAGCTTAGTTATCAGGGTAACCCAAGCTTTCTTT.

DNA of the CDR3: TGTGCCAGCAGACAGGACTCTGGAAACACCATATATTTT. Protein product: CASRQDSGNTIYF. This chain joins TRBV2 and TRBJ1-3; TRBD1 might be the D (5 bases). The germline V gene has CDR1 SNHLY and CDR2 FYNNEI. The ends were cut back, 6 bases at V and 0 bases at J, with 6 bases in the middle. CDR3 length: 13 residues.

This rearrangement joins TRBV19 to TRBJ1-5; TRBD1 aligns across 9 bases. The junction had 13 bases not matched to a gene; V was cut back by 6 bases and J by 1 base. This CDR3 region has 18 residues. The germline gives CDR1 LNHDA, CDR2 SQIVND (reference sequence). The CDR3 DNA reads TGTGCCAGTAGGGGGACAGGGCCCGGGTTTTGGAGCAATCAGCCCCAGCATTTT. It translates to CASRGTGPGFWSNQPQHF.

The rearrangement uses TRBV4-1 and TRBJ1-2, with D possibly matching TRBD1 (6 bases). Germline V lookup: CDR1 MGHRA, CDR2 YSYEKL. V was clipped by 5 bases and J by 6 bases, with 19 bases between them. This CDR3 spans 15 amino acids. CDR3 residues: CASSWGPGGENGYTF. The CDR3 nucleotides are TGCGCCAGCAGCTGGGGGCCCGGGGGGGAGAATGGCTACACCTTC.

The genes are TRBV4-1 and TRBJ2-2; D may be TRBD1 (6 bases). The germline CDR1 and CDR2 sequences are MGHRA and YSYEKL. Trimming pared 1 base from V and 6 bases from J, leaving 15 bases between. The CDR3 has 16 residues. The CDR3 loop reads CASSQGTGIMAGELFF. The CDR3 bases are TGCGCCAGCAGCCAAGGAACAGGGATAATGGCCGGGGAGCTGTTTTTT.

This clone came up once. CDR3 sequence (DNA): TGTGCCAGCAGCAACGCTAGGGGGAACACTGAAGCTTTCTTT. Protein: CASSNARGNTEAFF. The chain links TRBV14 to TRBJ1-1; TRBD1 might be the D (5 bases). The CDR3 totals 14 residues. CDR1 is SGHDN and CDR2 is FVKESK in the germline V gene. The V gene lost 5 bases and the J gene lost 1 base, with 11 bases spanning the gap.

The genes are TRBV6-5 and TRBJ1-2, with unresolved D. The length of the CDR3 is 12 residues. Trimming took 4 bases from V and 7 from J, leaving 10 bases between them. CDR1 is MNHEY and CDR2 is SVGAGI in the germline V gene. In DNA, the CDR3 is TGTGCCAGCAGTTTCCGCGCAGGTGGCTACACCTTC. The encoded protein is CASSFRAGGYTF.